The rows below give T cell receptor beta chains drawn from one sample of a study of vaccination and CD4 T cells after COVID-19. What these receptors recognize is not known. TCRdb ran MiXCR on the PCR reads and lists one entry per CDR3 protein. Of 9,500 or so distinct CDR3 sequences in the sample, about 35% are singletons; the top ten hold around 8%. Material for sequencing was CD4+ T cells from blood, cultured in vitro. All receptors derive from a human donor in good health. CDR3s include the opening cysteine and the closing phenylalanine or tryptophan. A D gene is named only where the DNA matches it firmly. Rows may omit the clone size; those that give it use once, few, many or a size class.

TRBV18	NA	TRBJ1-2	13	NA	CASSPPTEYGYTF	TGTGCCAGCTCACCACCTACGGAGTATGGCTACACCTTC
TRBV6-5	NA	TRBJ1-2	19	TRBD1	CASSYSVFGQGAVGGGYTF	TGTGCCAGCAGTTACTCTGTCTTCGGACAGGGGGCAGTAGGTGGTGGCTACACCTTC
TRBV5-4	NA	TRBJ2-1	14	NA	CASSLRAGLPEQFF	TGTGCCAGCAGCTTGAGGGCAGGGTTACCTGAGCAGTTCTTC
TRBV6-2/TRBV6-3	NA	TRBJ2-3	12	NA	CASALITDTQYF	TGTGCCAGCGCCTTAATCACAGATACGCAGTATTTT
TRBV7-2	NA	TRBJ2-1	12	NA	CASSPSTNEQFF	TGTGCCAGCAGTCCGAGCACTAATGAGCAGTTCTTC
TRBV6-2/TRBV6-3	NA	TRBJ2-7	16	TRBD2	CASSYDSGRALGEQYF	TGTGCCAGCAGTTACGATAGCGGGAGAGCTTTGGGCGAGCAGTACTTC
TRBV20-1	few	TRBJ2-2	15	NA	CSAREGTPNTGELFF	TGCAGTGCTAGAGAAGGGACTCCGAACACCGGGGAGCTGTTTTTT
TRBV20-1	NA	TRBJ2-7	15	NA	CSAWLVPGEVYEQYF	TGCAGTGCCTGGCTAGTTCCAGGGGAAGTCTACGAGCAGTACTTC
TRBV4-1	NA	TRBJ2-7	20	TRBD2	CASSQDRGDVGLSSSYEQYF	TGCGCCAGCAGCCAAGATCGGGGGGACGTGGGGTTATCATCCTCCTACGAGCAGTACTTC
TRBV20-1	NA	TRBJ2-2	15	TRBD2	CSARDLAGKAGELFF	TGCAGTGCTAGAGATCTAGCGGGAAAGGCCGGGGAGCTGTTTTTT
TRBV6-5	few	TRBJ1-5	14	TRBD1	CASSYQGANQPQHF	TGTGCCAGCAGTTACCAGGGGGCGAATCAGCCCCAGCATTTT
TRBV2	few	TRBJ1-1	12	NA	CASSDPAAPAFF	TGTGCCAGCAGTGACCCTGCCGCCCCGGCTTTCTTT
TRBV6-4	few	TRBJ2-7	15	TRBD1	CASIGTAEDTYEQYF	TGTGCCAGCATAGGGACAGCGGAAGACACCTACGAGCAGTACTTC
TRBV15	few	TRBJ2-3	16	TRBD2	CATSSFRAGAGDTQYF	TGTGCCACCAGCAGTTTTAGGGCGGGAGCGGGAGATACGCAGTATTTT
TRBV19	few	TRBJ2-3	13	TRBD1	CATTGQATDTQYF	TGTGCCACCACGGGACAGGCCACAGATACGCAGTATTTT
TRBV5-8	NA	TRBJ1-5	15	TRBD1	CASSSGDRGYQPQHF	TGTGCCAGCAGCAGTGGGGACAGGGGATATCAGCCCCAGCATTTT
TRBV7-7	few	TRBJ2-5	14	NA	CASSLRFTRETQYF	TGTGCTAGCAGTTTGAGGTTCACACGAGAGACCCAGTACTTC
TRBV6-2/TRBV6-3	few	TRBJ2-7	12	NA	CASSPSSYEQYF	TGTGCCAGCAGCCCGAGCTCCTACGAGCAGTACTTC
TRBV2	NA	TRBJ2-7	14	TRBD2	CASSETGLGFEQYF	TGTGCCAGCAGTGAGACGGGACTAGGTTTCGAGCAGTACTTC
TRBV6-2/TRBV6-3	few	TRBJ1-1	15	TRBD1	CASSYGQGANTEAFF	TGTGCCAGCAGTTATGGACAGGGAGCGAACACTGAAGCTTTCTTT
TRBV12-3/TRBV12-4	NA	TRBJ1-2	18	TRBD1	CASTLMGGTGLVGYGYTF	TGTGCCAGCACCCTCATGGGCGGGACAGGTCTCGTGGGCTATGGCTACACCTTC
TRBV4-3	large	TRBJ1-2	15	NA	CASSQTGQIGYGYTF	TGCGCCAGCAGCCAGACAGGACAGATAGGCTATGGCTACACCTTC
TRBV7-9	NA	TRBJ2-7	13	NA	CASSLPGIPRQYF	TGTGCCAGCAGCTTACCTGGGATCCCTCGGCAGTACTTC
TRBV20-1	NA	TRBJ1-5	14	TRBD1	CSASRDRVNQPQHF	TGCAGTGCTAGCCGGGACAGGGTCAATCAGCCCCAGCATTTT
TRBV7-3	NA	TRBJ2-2	14	NA	CASRGGDGTGELFF	TGTGCCAGCAGAGGGGGGGACGGCACCGGGGAGCTGTTTTTT
TRBV7-2	NA	TRBJ2-1	13	NA	CASSKEASRGQFF	TGTGCCAGCAGCAAGGAGGCATCACGGGGGCAGTTCTTC
TRBV21-1	NA	TRBJ2-7	14	NA	CASSALQGTIEQYF	TGTGCCAGCAGCGCACTCCAAGGGACTATAGAGCAGTACTTC
TRBV6-2/TRBV6-3	NA	TRBJ2-7	12	NA	CATSPTSYEQYF	TGTGCCACCAGCCCCACCTCCTACGAGCAGTACTTC
TRBV30	NA	TRBJ1-2	14	NA	CAWSVRSLVYGYTF	TGTGCCTGGAGTGTTCGGAGCCTGGTCTATGGCTACACCTTC
TRBV10-3	NA	TRBJ2-1	16	TRBD1	CAISNRGLSSYNEQFF	TGTGCCATCAGTAACAGGGGGCTTAGCTCCTACAATGAGCAGTTCTTC
TRBV6-5	NA	TRBJ1-6	13	NA	CASSSGTQRPLHF	TGTGCCAGCAGTTCCGGGACTCAGCGACCCCTCCACTTT
TRBV11-3	NA	TRBJ2-1	12	NA	CASSLIRDGQFF	TGTGCCAGCAGTCTTATCCGGGACGGACAGTTCTTC
TRBV30	once	TRBJ2-7	13	NA	CAWSVLGMGEQYF	TGTGCCTGGAGTGTTTTAGGCATGGGCGAGCAGTACTTC
TRBV2	NA	TRBJ2-7	15	TRBD1	CASSRDRLSSYEQYF	TGTGCCAGCAGTAGGGACAGGCTGAGCTCCTACGAGCAGTACTTC
TRBV20-1	NA	TRBJ1-1	13	NA	CSAQRQLNTEAFF	TGCAGTGCTCAGCGACAGCTGAACACTGAAGCTTTCTTT
TRBV20-1	few	TRBJ2-3	15	NA	CSASPSGHRTDTQYF	TGCAGTGCTAGTCCTTCGGGACACCGCACAGATACGCAGTATTTT
TRBV5-1	few	TRBJ1-2	13	TRBD1	CASSLGQGGGYTF	TGCGCCAGCAGCTTGGGACAGGGAGGCGGCTACACCTTC
TRBV15	few	TRBJ1-1	14	NA	CATSREGPDTEAFF	TGTGCCACCAGCAGAGAGGGGCCGGACACTGAAGCTTTCTTT
TRBV7-7	NA	TRBJ2-7	14	TRBD1	CASSLGPDRDEQYF	TGTGCTAGCAGCTTAGGGCCCGACAGGGACGAGCAGTACTTC
TRBV20-1	NA	TRBJ2-3	16	NA	CSARGLGERGVDTQYF	TGCAGTGCTAGAGGTTTGGGGGAACGAGGGGTAGATACGCAGTATTTT
TRBV6-2/TRBV6-3	NA	TRBJ2-3	16	NA	CASRPGRVREADTQYF	TGTGCCAGCAGACCCGGTCGGGTCAGGGAAGCAGATACGCAGTATTTT
TRBV20-1	few	TRBJ2-7	15	NA	CSARPGRSTLYEQYF	TGCAGTGCTAGACCTGGACGGTCCACTCTGTACGAGCAGTACTTC
TRBV7-9	NA	TRBJ1-2	15	TRBD1	CASSYYRGDNYGYTF	TGTGCCAGCAGCTACTACAGGGGCGATAACTATGGCTACACCTTC
TRBV6-5	few	TRBJ2-5	14	NA	CASSSGTPVETQYF	TGTGCCAGCAGTTCGGGGACTCCCGTAGAGACCCAGTACTTC
TRBV6-5	few	TRBJ2-5	14	TRBD2	CASSLLAEGETQYF	TGTGCCAGCAGTTTACTAGCGGAGGGGGAGACCCAGTACTTC
TRBV6-5	few	TRBJ1-1	15	NA	CASSYSAWGSTEAFF	TGTGCCAGCAGTTACTCTGCTTGGGGTTCGACTGAAGCTTTCTTT
TRBV29-1	NA	TRBJ1-2	12	NA	CSATGAGYGYTF	TGCAGCGCTACTGGGGCTGGCTATGGCTACACCTTC
TRBV6-1	NA	TRBJ1-5	17	NA	CASGRGGRGRSNQPQHF	TGTGCCAGCGGGCGGGGGGGCAGGGGACGGAGCAATCAGCCCCAGCATTTT
TRBV6-5	NA	TRBJ2-2	16	TRBD1	CASSSWDRVHTGELFF	TGTGCCAGCAGTTCTTGGGACAGGGTACACACCGGGGAGCTGTTTTTT
TRBV6-5	large	TRBJ1-5	15	TRBD1	CASRYTGGFNQPQHF	TGTGCCAGCAGATACACAGGGGGCTTTAATCAGCCCCAGCATTTT
TRBV9	few	TRBJ2-5	13	TRBD2	CASSPRGVETQYF	TGTGCCAGCAGCCCTCGGGGGGTAGAGACCCAGTACTTC
TRBV4-3	NA	TRBJ2-1	14	NA	CASSHGRDNPKQFF	TGCGCCAGCAGCCATGGGCGGGACAACCCGAAGCAGTTCTTC